The 21 T cell receptor beta chains presented below share a single source sample, sequenced in a study of T cells in tuberculosis. Assay: immunoSEQ multiplex PCR; the TCRdb copy retains only in-frame clones and omits some. The sample has approximately 100,000 clones; roughly 91% are singletons. Thawed, overnight-rested PBMC were stained with GMM-loaded CD1B tetramer, viability dye and anti-CD3, then sorted. The lipid loaded on the CD1B tetramers was C32 glucose monomycolate from Rhodococcus equi. Sequences were obtained from CD1b-GMM tetramer-negative cells sorted from PBMCs. All receptors come from an adult woman with latent tuberculosis.

This clone was counted a few times. J is TRBJ1-2 and V is TRBV18; 7 positions match TRBD1. V dropped 3 bases and J dropped 4; count of bases not matched to a gene: 5. This CDR3 spans 14 amino acids. Germline V lookup: CDR1 KGHSH, CDR2 LQKENI. The CDR3, as DNA: TGTGCCAGCTCACCGGGACAGAATCCCTATGGCTACACCTTC. Residues: CASSPGQNPYGYTF.

The chain couples TRBV27 to TRBJ1-6; no clear D. Germline CDR1 is MNHEY and CDR2 is SMNVEV (reference sequence). The CDR3 runs to 14 residues. V was shortened by 3 bases and J by 7 bases, with 10 bases between the two germline ends. The chain's CDR3 is CASSLGRQNSPLHF. The DNA of the CDR3 is TGTGCCAGCAGTTTGGGCAGGCAAAATTCACCCCTCCACTTT.

J is TRBJ1-2 and V is TRBV7-2, with 8 bases fitting TRBD1. V shed 0 bases, J shed 6 bases, and the junction held 9 bases outside the gene matches. Germline V gives CDR1 SGHTA, CDR2 FQGNSA. The CDR3 loop spans 16 amino acids. DNA for the CDR3: TGTGCCAGCAGCTTAGCGCTGGCAGGGGGCGTAAATGGCTACACCTTC. Its translation: CASSLALAGGVNGYTF.

The chain is built from TRBV6-6 and TRBJ1-5; D is uncertain. The germline gives CDR1 MNHNY, CDR2 SVGAGI (reference sequence). The length of the CDR3 is 14 residues. V shed 3 bases and J shed 2 bases, with 8 bases lying between them. As DNA, the CDR3 is TGTGCCAGCAGTTATAACGGGGGCAATCAGCCCCAGCATTTT. Residues: CASSYNGGNQPQHF.

The genes are TRBV19 and TRBJ2-7; D may be TRBD1 (5 bases). Germline V gene data show CDR1 as LNHDA and CDR2 as SQIVND (reference sequence). V was shortened by 7 bases and J by 9 bases, with 25 bases between the two germline ends. The length of the CDR3 is 15 residues. This CDR3 reads CASTQGAAGSTPQYF. The CDR3, as DNA: TGTGCCAGTACCCAAGGGGCCGCAGGGTCCACGCCGCAGTACTTC.

The chain couples TRBV19 to TRBJ2-5; tentative D call: TRBD1 (7 bases). V was cut by 3 bases and J by 5 bases, with 19 bases left in between. Germline-derived CDR1 and CDR2 are LNHDA and SQIVND (reference sequence). The CDR3 spans 16 residues. Written as DNA, the CDR3 is TGTGCCAGTAGTATCGGACAGGCTAGCGTTTATGAGACCCAGTACTTC. Translation gives CASSIGQASVYETQYF.

The rearrangement links TRBV6-5 to TRBJ2-7, with D tentatively TRBD1 (5 bases). This CDR3 spans 13 amino acids. CDR1 and CDR2 from the germline V gene are MNHEY and SVGAGI. Between the trimmed V and J ends, which lost 5 bases and 3 bases, there was a span of 11 bases. CDR3 bases: TGTGCCAGCAGTACCCCTGACAGCTACGAGCAGTACTTC. This sequence encodes CASSTPDSYEQYF.

This chain uses TRBV5-1 with TRBJ2-1, with unresolved D. V was cut by 0 bases and J by 8 bases, with 6 bases left in between. Germline V gene data show CDR1 as SGHRS and CDR2 as YFSETQ. The CDR3 contains 12 residues. CDR3 in DNA: TGCGCCAGCAGCTTGGGACTGCATGAGCAGTTCTTC. It yields the protein CASSLGLHEQFF.

The chain recombines TRBV9 with TRBJ1-2, with a tentative D call TRBD1 (6 bases). This CDR3 spans 15 amino acids. V was clipped by 3 bases and J by 4 bases, with 16 bases between them. From germline, CDR1 is SGDLS and CDR2 YYNGEE. The DNA of the CDR3 is TGTGCCAGCAGCGCTACAGGGAGCCCCAGCTATGGCTACACCTTC. Amino acids: CASSATGSPSYGYTF.

As for this clone: Other DNA sequences in the sample encode the same CDR3. The chain uses TRBV27 and TRBJ2-2; unclear D gene. Trimming pared 2 bases from V and 3 bases from J, leaving 4 bases between. This CDR3 has 13 residues. CDR1 is MNHEY, CDR2 SMNVEV, per germline (reference sequence). In DNA, the CDR3 is TGTGCCAGCAGTTTACCTTACACCGGGGAGCTGTTTTTT. Translated: CASSLPYTGELFF.

J is TRBJ1-5 and V is TRBV28, with D tentatively TRBD1 (6 bases). The CDR3 is 18 amino acids. CDR1 and CDR2 from the germline V gene are MDHEN and SYDVKM. With 3 bases removed from V and 3 bases from J, the gap between germline ends came to 21 bases. The CDR3 coding sequence is TGTGCCAGCAGTTTTCCCCCCCGGGACACCCGTTCCAATCAGCCCCAGCATTTT. Amino acid sequence: CASSFPPRDTRSNQPQHF.

This clone was seen once. The chain links TRBV9 to TRBJ2-6; TRBD2 is a possible D gene (6 bases). The CDR3 runs 16 residues. Trimming removed 6 bases from V and 2 bases from J, with 15 bases in between. The V gene's germline CDR1 is SGDLS and CDR2 YYNGEE. CDR3 in DNA: TGTGCCAGCAACCGGCAGTCGGGGGCTGGGGCCAACGTCCTGACTTTC. Amino acid sequence: CASNRQSGAGANVLTF.

This chain uses TRBV2 with TRBJ2-1, with TRBD2 identical over 8 bases. Germline V gene sequence: CDR1 SNHLY, CDR2 FYNNEI. The ends lost 5 bases at V and 1 base at J; junction bases unmatched: 4. The CDR3 spans 15 residues. The CDR3 here is CASSIPGGSYNEQFF. In nucleotides, the CDR3 is TGTGCCAGCAGTATCCCGGGGGGGTCCTACAATGAGCAGTTCTTC.

The chain combines TRBV4-1 with TRBJ2-7; perhaps TRBD2 as D (6 bases). This CDR3 spans 14 amino acids. Trimming removed 1 base from V and 3 bases from J, with 10 bases in between. Germline CDR1 and CDR2: MGHRA and YSYEKL. The CDR3 is CASSQVPSDYEQYF. The CDR3 nucleotides read TGCGCCAGCAGCCAAGTACCTAGCGACTACGAGCAGTACTTC.

The rearrangement joins TRBV7-3 to TRBJ2-3; D is possibly TRBD1 (5 bases). Germline V CDR1 and CDR2: SGHTA, FQGTGA. The ends were cut back, 3 bases at V and 3 bases at J, with 10 bases in the middle. This CDR3 spans 14 amino acids. CDR3 DNA sequence: TGTGCCAGCAGCTTGGGGCAGGGAACAGATACGCAGTATTTT. This sequence encodes CASSLGQGTDTQYF.

The chain links TRBV6-5 to TRBJ2-7; perhaps TRBD2 as D (7 bases). CDR1 and CDR2 (germline): MNHEY, SVGAGI. The germline V and J ends were trimmed by 2 bases and 0 bases, with 14 bases remaining between them. There are 16 residues in the CDR3. CDR3 loop: CASSYPPGGCSYEQYV. The CDR3 DNA sequence: TGTGCCAGCAGTTACCCCCCGGGGGGCTGCTCCTACGAGCAGTACGTC.

This chain connects TRBV7-4 to TRBJ1-3; tentative D call: TRBD1 (5 bases). Germline loops: CDR1 SGHVT, CDR2 SQSDAQ. Trimming removed 4 bases from V and 0 bases from J, with 22 bases in between. The CDR3 totals 19 residues. The CDR3 spells CASSSTRGGRLSSGNTIYF. Written as DNA, the CDR3 is TGTGCCAGCAGCTCTACCCGGGGGGGACGCCTTAGCTCTGGAAACACCATATATTTT.

The chain recombines TRBV29-1 with TRBJ2-1, with D possibly being TRBD2 (5 bases). Between the trimmed V and J ends, which lost 7 bases and 7 bases, there was a span of 11 bases. Germline V gene data show CDR1 as SQVTM and CDR2 as ANQGSEA. The CDR3 totals 11 residues. This CDR3 reads CSALGLNEQFF. CDR3 nucleotides: TGCAGCGCACTAGGGTTGAATGAGCAGTTCTTC.

The chain uses TRBV6-5 and TRBJ1-6; TRBD1 might be the D (6 bases). Trimming shortened V by 8 bases and J by 14 bases, and 19 bases separated the two germline ends. Per germline, CDR1 MNHEY and CDR2 SVGAGI. This CDR3 is built from 13 residues. CDR3 sequence (DNA): TGTGCCAGCGGGGGCACACTTCAGGCGACCCTCCACTTT. Translating gives CASGGTLQATLHF.

In nucleotides, the CDR3 is TGTGCCAGCAGTCTAAGCCCGGGATCACCCCTCCACTTT. Translated, it gives CASSLSPGSPLHF. This chain links TRBV6-4 with TRBJ1-6, with D unresolved. Per germline, CDR1 MRHNA and CDR2 SNTAGT. This CDR3 is built from 13 residues. V was shortened by 5 bases and J by 10 bases, with 12 bases between the two germline ends.

This clone was observed a single time. This chain connects TRBV28 to TRBJ2-2; D not resolved. Germline V gene sequence: CDR1 MDHEN, CDR2 SYDVKM. This CDR3 region has 13 residues. The germline V and J ends were trimmed by 2 bases and 3 bases, with 4 bases remaining between them. The CDR3 coding sequence is TGTGCCAGCAGTTTAGACTACACCGGGGAGCTGTTTTTT. Its translation: CASSLDYTGELFF.